The 21 T cell receptor beta chains presented below share a single source sample, sequenced in a study of cytomegalovirus exposure and HLA in healthy donors. Clones were read by immunoSEQ multiplex PCR, and TCRdb kept only the in-frame ones, dropping some. The table has approximately 200,000 clones, 80% to 95% seen once. The source material was PBMCs. The source is a woman in her late teens or twenties in good health and CMV-seronegative.

In DNA form, the CDR3 reads TGTGCCAGCAGTTCGTACAGGGGAGGCCGGCGCACTGAAGCTTTCTTT. Its protein is CASSSYRGGRRTEAFF. The chain links TRBV28 to TRBJ1-1; the match to TRBD1 covers 7 bases. Germline CDR1 and CDR2: MDHEN and SYDVKM. The CDR3 is 16 amino acids. Trimming took 4 bases from V and 4 from J; bases not matched to a gene: 12.

V is TRBV20-1 and J is TRBJ1-1; D may be TRBD1 (5 bases). V was pared by 6 bases and J by 11 bases, with 13 bases between. This CDR3 spans 10 amino acids. Germline V CDR1 and CDR2: DFQATT, SNEGSKA (reference sequence). CDR3 in amino acids: CSALRGRAFF. DNA of the CDR3: TGCAGTGCGCTAAGGGGCCGGGCTTTCTTT.

The chain couples TRBV13 to TRBJ2-3, with 9 bases lining up with TRBD2. Germline loops: CDR1 PRHDT, CDR2 FYEKMQ (reference sequence). The CDR3 runs 15 residues. J was trimmed by 4 bases and V by 3 bases; bases with no gene match: 5. CDR3 residues: CASSFSGSNADTQYF. In nucleotides, the CDR3 is TGTGCCAGCAGCTTTAGCGGGAGTAACGCAGATACGCAGTATTTT. Complete variable domain (other parts from reference TRBV13 and TRBJ2-3): AAGVIQSPRHLIKEKRETATLKCYPIPRHDTVYWYQQGPGQDPQFLISFYEKMQSDKGSIPDRFSAQQFSDYHSELNMSSLELGDSALYFCASSFSGSNADTQYFGPGTRLTVL.

V gene TRBV20-1 combines with J gene TRBJ2-2; a possible D gene is TRBD1 (5 bases). The CDR3 is 11 amino acids. The V end was cut by 5 bases, the J end by 8 bases, with 9 bases between. Germline V gene data show CDR1 as DFQATT and CDR2 as SNEGSKA (reference sequence). The CDR3 coding sequence is TGCAGTGCTTGGGGCTCGGGGGAGCTGTTTTTT. Translated, it gives CSAWGSGELFF.

This clone is a singleton in its sample. This chain connects TRBV29-1 to TRBJ1-4; 7 bases align to TRBD1. V was pared by 7 bases and J by 0 bases, with 2 bases of the junction left unmatched. This CDR3 is 13 amino acids long. Germline V gene lookup returns CDR1 SQVTM and CDR2 ANQGSEA. The CDR3 here is CSAGTATNEKLFF. CDR3 DNA sequence: TGCAGCGCCGGGACAGCAACTAATGAAAAACTGTTTTTT.

The chain carries TRBV5-5 and TRBJ2-3; 9 bases are shared with TRBD1. CDR1 is SGHKS and CDR2 is YYEKEE in the germline V gene (reference sequence). The V segment lost 5 bases and the J segment 1 base; nucleotides outside the gene matches: 11. The CDR3 sequence is 17 residues long. As DNA, the CDR3 is TGTGCCAGCAGACTTCCGGACAGGGGAAGAGGCACAGATACGCAGTATTTT. Translated: CASRLPDRGRGTDTQYF.

The chain employs TRBV28 and TRBJ2-7, with 7 bases identical to TRBD2. The V and J ends lost 6 bases and 2 bases, in that order; junction bases with no gene match: 7. This CDR3 is 14 amino acids long. Germline assignment: CDR1 MDHEN and CDR2 SYDVKM. CDR3 loop: CASRDGGIPYEQYF. The CDR3 bases are TGTGCCAGCAGAGACGGGGGGATCCCCTACGAGCAGTACTTC. Complete variable domain (other parts from reference TRBV28 and TRBJ2-7): DVKVTQSSRYLVKRTGEKVFLECVQDMDHENMFWYRQDPGLGLRLIYFSYDVKMKEKGDIPEGYSVSREKKERFSLILESASTNQTSMYLCASRDGGIPYEQYFGPGTRLTVT.

This clone has a single count. This chain links TRBV5-1 with TRBJ2-1, with TRBD2 identical over 13 bases. The V segment lost 0 bases and the J segment 7 bases; nucleotides outside the gene matches: 10. Germline CDR1 SGHRS, CDR2 YFSETQ. The CDR3 loop spans 18 amino acids. CDR3 DNA: TGCGCCAGCAGCTTGGCCGCGGGACTAGCGGGATCCATAAATGAGCAGTTCTTC. Translating gives CASSLAAGLAGSINEQFF.

The rearrangement links TRBV28 to TRBJ2-7, with TRBD2 identical over 13 bases. CDR1 MDHEN and CDR2 SYDVKM come from the germline V gene. The trim removed 4 bases at V and 3 bases at J, leaving 15 bases unmatched. The CDR3 has 19 amino acids. This chain's CDR3 is CASSSLGLAGDPGRYEQYF. The DNA for the CDR3 is TGTGCCAGCAGTTCCCTCGGACTAGCGGGAGATCCCGGCCGCTACGAGCAGTACTTC.

The gene calls are TRBV7-9 and TRBJ2-1, with a tentative D call TRBD2 (5 bases). Per the germline V gene, CDR1 is SEHNR and CDR2 is FQNEAQ (reference sequence). V dropped 1 base and J dropped 10 bases, with 14 bases sitting between them. This CDR3 comprises 14 residues. The CDR3 loop reads CASSLVASTGEQFF. In DNA, the CDR3 is TGTGCCAGCAGCTTAGTTGCTAGCACCGGGGAGCAGTTCTTC.

The rearrangement joins TRBV7-9 to TRBJ2-1; 10 nucleotides match TRBD2. CDR3 length: 17 residues. V dropped 7 bases and J dropped 9; count of bases not matched to a gene: 18. CDR1 and CDR2 (germline): SEHNR, FQNEAQ (reference sequence). The CDR3 spells CASTPLAASGRVSEQFF. Here the CDR3 DNA reads TGTGCCAGCACCCCCCTAGCGGCTAGCGGGAGAGTTAGTGAGCAGTTCTTC.

This chain joins TRBV11-3 and TRBJ2-5; 8 nucleotides align to TRBD2. The CDR3 length is 16 residues. Germline values: CDR1 SGHNT, CDR2 YENEEA. V dropped 4 bases and J dropped 5; count of bases not matched to a gene: 12. CDR3 bases: TGTGCCAGCAGCTCCACCGGGGCACGGGGGGGGGAGACCCAGTACTTC. It specifies CASSSTGARGGETQYF.

In this sample, this clone turned up once. The chain has TRBV7-9 and TRBJ2-1; perhaps TRBD2 as D (7 bases). Trimming left V 1 base short and J 7 bases short, with 14 bases between. The length of the CDR3 is 15 residues. Germline V CDR1 and CDR2: SEHNR, FQNEAQ (reference sequence). In DNA, the CDR3 is TGTGCCAGCAGCTTAGGACTAGGGGGAGGGAATGAGCAGTTCTTC. Protein sequence: CASSLGLGGGNEQFF.

This clone was seen a handful of times. The V and J genes are TRBV19 and TRBJ2-7; a possible D gene is TRBD2 (5 bases). The CDR3 totals 15 residues. Trimming pared 1 base from V and 1 base from J, leaving 11 bases between. Germline V gives CDR1 LNHDA, CDR2 SQIVND (reference sequence). CDR3 amino acids: CASSIGTRVSYEQYF. The CDR3 coding sequence is TGTGCCAGTAGTATAGGCACGAGGGTATCCTACGAGCAGTACTTC.

The rearrangement joins TRBV27 to TRBJ1-5; possibly TRBD1 for D (6 bases). Germline V gene lookup returns CDR1 MNHEY and CDR2 SMNVEV (reference sequence). V was shortened by 11 bases and J by 6 bases, with 23 bases between the two germline ends. This CDR3 has 15 amino acids. CDR3 region: CASGGGGVTTQPQHF. CDR3 DNA: TGTGCCTCCGGAGGTGGGGGCGTAACGACTCAGCCCCAGCATTTT.

The gene calls are TRBV28 and TRBJ2-7, with D tentatively TRBD2 (6 bases). The V gene lost 4 bases and the J gene lost 4 bases, with 11 bases spanning the gap. CDR3 length equals 13 residues. The germline V gene encodes CDR1 MDHEN and CDR2 SYDVKM. For the CDR3, the DNA is TGTGCCAGCAGTTCTCTTGGGACTTACGAGCAGTACTTC. Translation: CASSSLGTYEQYF.

V is TRBV30 and J is TRBJ2-4, with TRBD2 identical over 8 bases. The ends lost 6 bases at V and 0 bases at J; junction bases unmatched: 7. In germline, CDR1 is GTSNPN, CDR2 SVGIG (reference sequence). The CDR3 runs 15 residues. The CDR3 reads CACSRLAGAKNIQYF. The CDR3 bases are TGTGCCTGTTCCCGGCTAGCGGGAGCCAAAAACATTCAGTACTTC.

The chain has TRBV12-5 and TRBJ2-6; TRBD1 matches at 10 bases. The trim removed 7 bases at V and 1 base at J, leaving 7 bases unmatched. The CDR3 is 17 residues long. Germline CDR1 LGHNT, CDR2 FRNRAP. The CDR3 DNA sequence: TGTGCTAGTGCCAGGGACAGGGGACGATCTGGGGCCAACGTCCTGACTTTC. Its translation: CASARDRGRSGANVLTF. Supplemented by reference TRBV12-5 and TRBJ2-6, the full variable domain reads DARVTQTPRHKVTEMGQEVTMRCQPILGHNTVFWYRQTMMQGLELLAYFRNRAPLDDSGMPKDRFSAEMPDATLATLKIQPSEPRDSAVYFCASARDRGRSGANVLTFGAGSRLTVL.

A single count supports this clone. The CDR3 nucleotides are TGTGCCAGCAGTGACCGGGGATTCTACGAGCAGTACTTC. Translation gives CASSDRGFYEQYF. The chain has TRBV6-6 and TRBJ2-7, with D possibly being TRBD2 (5 bases). Germline CDR1 reads MNHNY; CDR2 reads SVGAGI (reference sequence). This CDR3 region has 13 residues. V shed 5 bases and J shed 3 bases, with 11 bases lying between them.

This CDR3 is CSVVTTGVGYTF. The CDR3 coding sequence is TGCAGCGTTGTTACCACAGGGGTCGGCTACACCTTC. This chain joins TRBV29-1 and TRBJ1-2, with TRBD1 matching over 7 bases. The junction had 7 bases not matched to a gene; V was cut back by 4 bases and J by 8 bases. This CDR3 region has 12 residues. Germline V gene data show CDR1 as SQVTM and CDR2 as ANQGSEA. The full variable domain, completed using reference TRBV29-1 and TRBJ1-2, is SAVISQKPSRDICQRGTSLTIQCQVDSQVTMMFWYRQQPGQSLTLIATANQGSEATYESGFVIDKFPISRPNLTFSTLTVSNMSPEDSSIYLCSVVTTGVGYTFGSGTRLTVV.

This chain connects TRBV9 to TRBJ2-1, with 7 bases aligning to TRBD2. This CDR3 has 16 amino acids. V lost 4 bases to trimming and J lost 4 bases; unmatched junction nucleotides: 11. Germline-derived CDR1 and CDR2 are SGDLS and YYNGEE. The CDR3 coding sequence is TGTGCCAGCAGCCCCTACGGGGTGGGAGGGTACAATGAGCAGTTCTTC. Protein product: CASSPYGVGGYNEQFF.